This passage covers 23 T cell receptor beta chains from one sample sequenced in a study of patients and donors after allogeneic stem cell transplantation. TCRdb redid the calling of the RT-PCR reads with MiXCR, one entry per CDR3 protein. The data contain about a million distinct CDR3 sequences, roughly 18% of them singletons. Source material: blood, either unsorted or a sorted T cell fraction (not recorded which). The receptors were gathered from a human donor who was either an allogeneic HSCT recipient or a stem cell or donor lymphocyte infusion donor (not recorded which). It is not recorded whose cells these are; they may come from a transplant donor.

The V call is TRBV24-1, the J call TRBJ2-3; D unclear. Trimming cost V 5 bases and J 0 bases, with 17 bases left between them. CDR1 is KGHDR, CDR2 SFDVKD, per germline. CDR3 size: 17 residues. CDR3 sequence: CATSGEAHSASTDTQYF. CDR3 sequence (DNA): TGTGCCACCAGTGGCGAGGCGCACTCCGCTAGCACAGATACGCAGTATTTT.

This clonotype came up a few times. This chain connects TRBV4-1 to TRBJ2-1; no reliable D call. With 0 bases removed from V and 10 bases from J, the gap between germline ends came to 10 bases. Germline loops: CDR1 MGHRA, CDR2 YSYEKL. The CDR3 has 13 residues. The CDR3 reads CASSQDQAGEQFF. Written as DNA, the CDR3 is TGCGCCAGCAGCCAAGATCAGGCAGGAGAGCAGTTCTTC.

In its sample, this clonotype was seen many times. The chain couples TRBV20-1 to TRBJ1-6; 10 nucleotides agree with TRBD1. Germline CDR1 reads DFQATT; CDR2 reads SNEGSKA (reference sequence). Losses at the gene ends were 5 bases for V and 7 bases for J; bases not matched to a gene: 8. The CDR3 has 15 amino acids. In DNA, the CDR3 is TGCAGTGCTGATCCGGGACAGGGGAAAAATTCACCCCTCCACTTT. Its translation is CSADPGQGKNSPLHF.

The sample holds many counts of this clonotype. The rearrangement links TRBV20-1 to TRBJ2-7; D gene uncertain. In germline, CDR1 is DFQATT, CDR2 SNEGSKA (reference sequence). V was pared by 4 bases and J by 6 bases, with 10 bases between. The CDR3 consists of 11 residues. The CDR3 sequence is CSATSSSEQYF. The CDR3 coding sequence is TGCAGTGCTACTAGTTCGTCCGAGCAGTACTTC.

This clonotype was seen only a few times. The chain recombines TRBV20-1 with TRBJ2-7; 7 nucleotides line up with TRBD1. CDR1 is DFQATT, CDR2 SNEGSKA, per germline (reference sequence). The trim removed 6 bases at V and 4 bases at J, leaving 9 bases unmatched. The CDR3 loop spans 13 amino acids. The CDR3 DNA reads as TGCAGTGCCGCCCGGGACAGCCCATACGAGCAGTACTTC. Its translation is CSAARDSPYEQYF.

This clonotype has ten or more counts. One end of the junction is discordant with germline, which a read error may explain. The J gene is TRBJ2-3, the V gene TRBV7-9; D gene ambiguous. Looked up from germline, CDR1 is SEHNR and CDR2 is FQNEAQ (reference sequence). This CDR3 region has 14 residues. The CDR3 nucleotides are TGTGCCAGCAGTTTAGGGCGGAGTCCAGATACGCAGTATTTT. This encodes CASSLGRSPDTQYF.

The chain links TRBV6-5 to TRBJ2-2, with 7 bases that match TRBD2. The germline V gene encodes CDR1 MNHEY and CDR2 SVGAGI. The trim removed 8 bases at V and 6 bases at J, leaving 12 bases unmatched. The CDR3 is 15 amino acids. CDR3 bases: TGTGCCAGCGGATACTTTTCGGGAGGTTCCGGGGAGCTGTTTTTT. Encoded protein: CASGYFSGGSGELFF.

The V call is TRBV4-1, the J call TRBJ2-7, with TRBD2 as a possible D gene (6 bases). V shed 0 bases and J shed 0 bases, with 9 bases lying between them. Per germline, CDR1 MGHRA and CDR2 YSYEKL. The CDR3 has 15 amino acids. The CDR3 DNA is TGCGCCAGCAGCCAAGATCCCGGGGGCTCCTACGAGCAGTACTTC. It encodes CASSQDPGGSYEQYF.

There are many counts of this clonotype. The gene calls are TRBV7-2 and TRBJ2-7; D is uncertain. V was clipped by 0 bases and J by 1 base, with 4 bases between them. The CDR3 is 13 amino acids. Germline V gene sequence: CDR1 SGHTA, CDR2 FQGNSA. The CDR3 nucleotides read TGTGCCAGCAGCTTAGCTCGATCCTACGAGCAGTACTTC. It specifies CASSLARSYEQYF.

This clonotype has only a few counts. The chain links TRBV12-3 or TRBV12-4 to TRBJ2-7; D may be TRBD1 (5 bases). Trimming removed 6 bases from V and 3 bases from J, with 18 bases in between. The CDR3 has 15 residues. DNA of the CDR3: TGTGCCAGCAGCAAGGAAGAAACAGGCTTCTACGAGCAGTACTTC. This translates into CASSKEETGFYEQYF.

This clonotype occurred a few times. This chain connects TRBV7-9 to TRBJ1-2, with D possibly being TRBD1 (5 bases). The length of the CDR3 is 13 residues. The V end lost 1 base, the J end lost 8 bases, and 11 bases lay between the germline ends. Germline V gene data show CDR1 as SEHNR and CDR2 as FQNEAQ (reference sequence). CDR3 bases: TGTGCCAGCAGCTTAGTGGGACTCGGAGGCTACACCTTC. This encodes CASSLVGLGGYTF.

This clonotype was counted between two and nine times. The genes are TRBV10-3 and TRBJ1-1; no clear D gene. Trimming left V 8 bases short and J 2 bases short, with 9 bases between. From germline, CDR1 is ENHRY and CDR2 SYGVKD. This CDR3 spans 12 amino acids. Here the CDR3 reads CAIGRSNTEAFF. The CDR3, as DNA: TGTGCCATCGGGAGATCCAACACTGAAGCTTTCTTT.

This rearrangement joins TRBV2 to TRBJ2-1; TRBD1 matches 11 bases. The CDR3 totals 18 residues. With 6 bases clipped from V and 0 bases from J, the junction kept 10 bases outside the gene matches. The germline V gene has CDR1 SNHLY and CDR2 FYNNEI. Here the CDR3 DNA reads TGTGCCAGCAGGGAGGACAGGGGGCGATTATTCTCCTACAATGAGCAGTTCTTC. Translating gives CASREDRGRLFSYNEQFF.

This clonotype was picked up a small number of times. The CDR3 loop reads CASSLLFVDTQYF. The CDR3, as DNA: TGTGCCAGCAGCTTATTGTTTGTGGACACGCAGTATTTT. This chain uses TRBV7-6 with TRBJ2-3; no clear D. This CDR3 has 13 amino acids. The germline V and J ends were trimmed by 2 bases and 9 bases, with 12 bases remaining between them. Germline V gene data show CDR1 as SGHVS and CDR2 as FNYEAQ.

J is TRBJ2-1 and V is TRBV2; 9 nucleotides line up with TRBD1. V shed 6 bases, J shed 9 bases, and the junction held 9 bases outside the gene matches. Germline lookup yields CDR1 SNHLY and CDR2 FYNNEI. The CDR3 has 14 amino acids. The chain's CDR3 is CASSRDRELGEQFF. CDR3 in DNA: TGTGCCAGCAGCCGGGACAGGGAATTGGGTGAGCAGTTCTTC.

Many counts were recorded for this clonotype. The chain links TRBV29-1 to TRBJ1-2; the D is unclear. V lost 2 bases and J lost 7, with 20 bases in between. There are 15 residues in the CDR3. Germline values: CDR1 SQVTM, CDR2 ANQGSEA. The CDR3 is CSVESVRGGVGGYTF. The CDR3 region has the DNA TGCAGCGTTGAATCGGTCCGCGGCGGGGTAGGTGGCTACACCTTC.

The CDR3, as DNA: TGCGCCAGCAGCATTGGACGGGACAATTCCTCTGGGGCCAACGTCCTGACTTTC. This gives the protein CASSIGRDNSSGANVLTF. The rearrangement joins TRBV5-1 to TRBJ2-6; D may be TRBD1 (6 bases). Germline lookup yields CDR1 SGHRS and CDR2 YFSETQ. The CDR3 contains 18 residues. Trimming took 4 bases from V and 0 from J, leaving 17 bases between them.

This clonotype has a handful of counts. This chain uses TRBV5-6 with TRBJ2-3; D may match TRBD1 or TRBD2 (5 bases each). Trimming left V 7 bases short and J 2 bases short, with 8 bases between. The CDR3 runs to 12 residues. From germline, CDR1 is SGHDT and CDR2 YYEEEE. CDR3 bases: TGTGCCAGCCGGGGCTACACAGATACGCAGTATTTT. It specifies CASRGYTDTQYF.

The chain couples TRBV3-1 to TRBJ2-7, with a weak D call TRBD1 (6 bases). Trimming took off 1 base at V and 4 bases at J, with 11 bases between the two ends. Germline values: CDR1 LGHDT, CDR2 YNNKEL (reference sequence). The CDR3 runs 14 residues. CDR3 in DNA: TGTGCCAGCAGCCAAGCGGGCAGGGGTTACGAGCAGTACTTC. Its protein is CASSQAGRGYEQYF.

This clonotype was counted between two and nine times. The gene calls are TRBV4-1 and TRBJ2-5; no firm D call. Germline CDR1 reads MGHRA; CDR2 reads YSYEKL. CDR3 length: 12 residues. Trimming took off 0 bases at V and 5 bases at J, with 4 bases between the two ends. The CDR3 sequence is CASSQDMETQYF. CDR3 nucleotide sequence: TGCGCCAGCAGCCAAGATATGGAGACCCAGTACTTC.

The chain carries TRBV24-1 and TRBJ2-7; D gene unclear. CDR1 is KGHDR, CDR2 SFDVKD, per germline. The CDR3 has 13 residues. Trimming cost V 4 bases and J 3 bases, with 9 bases left between them. Here the CDR3 DNA reads TGTGCCACCAGTGAATCGAATAACTACGAGCAGTACTTC. It translates to CATSESNNYEQYF.

This clonotype was detected a few times. The CDR3 protein is CASSRLAGINEQFF. For the CDR3, the DNA is TGTGCCAGCAGTCGTCTAGCGGGAATCAATGAGCAGTTCTTC. The chain combines TRBV12-3 or TRBV12-4 with TRBJ2-1, with 9 bases aligning to TRBD2. The CDR3 has 14 amino acids. V was pared by 5 bases and J by 6 bases, with 5 bases of the junction left unmatched.

This clonotype turned up a few times. This chain links TRBV19 with TRBJ1-5; D is undetermined. Deletions cut 7 bases from V and 0 bases from J, with 10 bases between. Germline CDR1 and CDR2: LNHDA and SQIVND (reference sequence). This CDR3 is built from 14 residues. The CDR3 protein is CASTPVSSNQPQHF. The CDR3, as DNA: TGTGCCAGTACCCCCGTGAGTAGCAATCAGCCCCAGCATTTT.